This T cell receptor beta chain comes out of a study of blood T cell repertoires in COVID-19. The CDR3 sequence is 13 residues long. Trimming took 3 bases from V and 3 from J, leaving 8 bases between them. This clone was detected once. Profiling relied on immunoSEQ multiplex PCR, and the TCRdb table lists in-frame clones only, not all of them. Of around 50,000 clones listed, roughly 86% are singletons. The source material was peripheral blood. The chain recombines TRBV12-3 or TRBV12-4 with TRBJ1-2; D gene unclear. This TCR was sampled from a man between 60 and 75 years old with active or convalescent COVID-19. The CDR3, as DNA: TGTGCCAGCAGTTTTGGGCGGGACTATGGCTACACCTTC. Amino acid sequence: CASSFGRDYGYTF.